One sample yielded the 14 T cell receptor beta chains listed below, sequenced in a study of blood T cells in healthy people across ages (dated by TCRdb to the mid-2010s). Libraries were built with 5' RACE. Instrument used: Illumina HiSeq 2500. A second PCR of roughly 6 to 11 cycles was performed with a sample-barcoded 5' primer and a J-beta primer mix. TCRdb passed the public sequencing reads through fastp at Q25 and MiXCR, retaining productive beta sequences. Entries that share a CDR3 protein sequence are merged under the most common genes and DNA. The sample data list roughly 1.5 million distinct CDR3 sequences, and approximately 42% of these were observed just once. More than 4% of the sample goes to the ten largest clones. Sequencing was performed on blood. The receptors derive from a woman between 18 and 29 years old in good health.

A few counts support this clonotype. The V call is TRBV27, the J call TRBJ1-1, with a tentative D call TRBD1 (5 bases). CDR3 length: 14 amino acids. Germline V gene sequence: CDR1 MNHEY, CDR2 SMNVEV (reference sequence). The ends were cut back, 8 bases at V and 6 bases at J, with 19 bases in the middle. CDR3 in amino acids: CASSIRPGSPEAFF. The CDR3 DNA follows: TGTGCCAGCTCTATCCGGCCAGGGAGCCCTGAAGCTTTCTTT.

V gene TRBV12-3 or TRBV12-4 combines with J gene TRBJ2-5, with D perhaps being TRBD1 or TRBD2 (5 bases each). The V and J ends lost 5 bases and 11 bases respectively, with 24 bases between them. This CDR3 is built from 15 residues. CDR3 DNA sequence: TGTGCCAGCAGTGTTTCGGGGCGGGCCGACAATGAGCAGTACTTC. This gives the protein CASSVSGRADNEQYF.

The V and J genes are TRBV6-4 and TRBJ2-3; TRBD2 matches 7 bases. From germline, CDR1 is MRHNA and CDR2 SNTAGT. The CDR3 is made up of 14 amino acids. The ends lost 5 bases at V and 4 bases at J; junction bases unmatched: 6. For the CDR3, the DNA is TGTGCCAGCAGTCAGTCGCGGGAGTCAGATACGCAGTATTTT. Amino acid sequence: CASSQSRESDTQYF.

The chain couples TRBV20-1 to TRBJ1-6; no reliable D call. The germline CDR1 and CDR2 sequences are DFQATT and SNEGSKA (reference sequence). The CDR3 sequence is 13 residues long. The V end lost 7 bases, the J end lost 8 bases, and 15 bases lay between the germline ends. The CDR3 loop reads CSGVSVLDSPLHF. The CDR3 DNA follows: TGCAGTGGGGTCAGCGTATTGGATTCACCCCTCCACTTT.

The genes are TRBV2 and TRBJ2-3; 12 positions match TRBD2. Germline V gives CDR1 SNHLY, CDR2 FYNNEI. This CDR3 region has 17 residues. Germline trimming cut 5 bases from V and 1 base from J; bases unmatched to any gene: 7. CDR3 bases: TGTGCCAGCAGTCGCCCGGGACTAGCGGGTCGCACAGATACGCAGTATTTT. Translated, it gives CASSRPGLAGRTDTQYF.

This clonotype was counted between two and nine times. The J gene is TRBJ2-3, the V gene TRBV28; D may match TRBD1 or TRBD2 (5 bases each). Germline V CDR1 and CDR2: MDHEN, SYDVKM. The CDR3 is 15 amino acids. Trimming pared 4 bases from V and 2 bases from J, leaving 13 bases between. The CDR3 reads CASSSGRQITDTQYF. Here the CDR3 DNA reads TGTGCCAGCAGTTCGGGACGACAGATCACAGATACGCAGTATTTT.

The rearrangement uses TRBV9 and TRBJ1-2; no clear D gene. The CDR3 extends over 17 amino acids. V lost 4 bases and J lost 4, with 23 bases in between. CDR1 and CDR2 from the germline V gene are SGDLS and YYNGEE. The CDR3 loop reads CASSPDETHTELYGYTF. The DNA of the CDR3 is TGTGCCAGCAGCCCAGACGAGACCCACACTGAACTCTATGGCTACACCTTC.

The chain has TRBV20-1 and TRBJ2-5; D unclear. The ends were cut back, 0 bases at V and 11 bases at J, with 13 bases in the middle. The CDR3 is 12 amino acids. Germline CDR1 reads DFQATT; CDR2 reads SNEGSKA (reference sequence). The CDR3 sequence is CSARDLLAEQYF. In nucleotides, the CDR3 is TGCAGTGCTAGAGATCTCTTGGCGGAGCAGTACTTC.

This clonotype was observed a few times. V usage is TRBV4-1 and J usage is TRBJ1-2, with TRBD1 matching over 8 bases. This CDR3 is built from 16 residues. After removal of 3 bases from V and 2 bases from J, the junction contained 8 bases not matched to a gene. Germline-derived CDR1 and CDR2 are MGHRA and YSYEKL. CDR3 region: CASSHPRDRKNYGYTF. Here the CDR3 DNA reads TGCGCCAGCAGCCACCCCCGGGACAGGAAAAACTATGGCTACACCTTC.

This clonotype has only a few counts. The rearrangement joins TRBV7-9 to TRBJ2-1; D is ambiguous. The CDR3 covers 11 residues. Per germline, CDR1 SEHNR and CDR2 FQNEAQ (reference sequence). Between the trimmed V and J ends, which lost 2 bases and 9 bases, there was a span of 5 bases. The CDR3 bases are TGTGCCAGCAGCTTACCGGGTGAGCAGTTCTTC. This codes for CASSLPGEQFF.

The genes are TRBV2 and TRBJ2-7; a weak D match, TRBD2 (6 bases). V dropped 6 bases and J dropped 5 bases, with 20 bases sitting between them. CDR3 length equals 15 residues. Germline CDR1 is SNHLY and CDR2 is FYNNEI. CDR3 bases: TGTGCCAGCAGACGTCACGGGAGAACTCTGGACGAGCAGTACTTC. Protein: CASRRHGRTLDEQYF.

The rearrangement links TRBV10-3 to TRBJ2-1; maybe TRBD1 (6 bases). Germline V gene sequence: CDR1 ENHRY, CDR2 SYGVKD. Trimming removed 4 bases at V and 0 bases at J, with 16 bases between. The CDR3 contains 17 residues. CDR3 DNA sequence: TGTGCCATCAGTGGCTCTCACCGGGACAACTCCTACAATGAGCAGTTCTTC. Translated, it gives CAISGSHRDNSYNEQFF.

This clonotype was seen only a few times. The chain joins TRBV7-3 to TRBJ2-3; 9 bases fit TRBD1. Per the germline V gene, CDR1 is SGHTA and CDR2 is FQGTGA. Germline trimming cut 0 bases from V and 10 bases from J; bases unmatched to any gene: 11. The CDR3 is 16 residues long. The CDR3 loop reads CASSLTRVGQGIAQYF. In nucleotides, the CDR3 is TGTGCCAGCAGCTTAACCCGCGTTGGACAGGGGATTGCGCAGTATTTT.

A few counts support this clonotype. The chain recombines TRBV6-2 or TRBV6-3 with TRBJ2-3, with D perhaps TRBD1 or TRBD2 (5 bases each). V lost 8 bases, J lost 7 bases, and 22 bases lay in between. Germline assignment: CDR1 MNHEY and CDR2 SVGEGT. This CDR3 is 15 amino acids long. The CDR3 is CASARDPTNRNTQYF. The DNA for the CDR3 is TGTGCCAGCGCTCGGGACCCCACAAACCGCAATACGCAGTATTTT.